This TCR beta chain appears in the sequencing data of a study of blood T cell repertoires in COVID-19. On the study more broadly: The samples span acute and convalescent COVID-19 from the United States, Italy and Spain. PBMCs, B-cell-depleted T cells, or T cells provided the cDNA or gDNA that made up the material.

As originally analysed: Cell counts per sample came from amplifying reference gene primers. Sequencing used immunoSEQ multiplex PCR; TCRdb keeps in-frame clones, though not all of them. D and trimming come from the DNA, and the V and J calls and clone size come from that table. This table has 310,000 or so clones, around 82% appearing once. Per the germline V gene, CDR1 is MNHNS and CDR2 is SASEGT. The junction had 2 bases not matched to a gene; V was cut back by 1 base and J by 1 base. The CDR3 totals 16 residues. The receptor comes from a woman aged 50 to 60 with acute or convalescent COVID-19. Sequencing used peripheral blood. The chain has TRBV6-1 and TRBJ2-1, with 9 bases matching TRBD2. CDR3: CASSEDAGGSYNEQFF. The CDR3 DNA sequence: TGTGCCAGCAGTGAAGACGCGGGAGGGTCCTACAATGAGCAGTTCTTC.